The rows below give T cell receptor beta chains drawn from one sample of a study of T cells in Graves' hyperthyroidism and ophthalmopathy. TCRdb independently ran MiXCR on the multiplex PCR reads; one entry per CDR3 protein. This table has 500,000 to 650,000 distinct CDR3 sequences, 40% to 50% appearing once. Sample: peripheral blood or thyroid tissue (not recorded which). These receptors were obtained from an adult woman with Graves' disease, either hyperthyroidism or ophthalmopathy (not recorded which). CDR3s include the opening cysteine and the closing phenylalanine or tryptophan. D genes are given only for firm matches. Clone size is stated in some rows and not others, as once, few, many or a class when expanded.

D gene | J gene | V gene | clone size | CDR3 protein | CDR3 DNA
- | TRBJ1-5 | TRBV12-3/TRBV12-4 | - | CASSPQLLGAQHF | TGCGCCAGCAGCCCCCAGCTCCTTGGGGCCCAGCATTTT
- | TRBJ2-7 | TRBV29-1 | - | CSVEDGLYEQYF | TGCAGCGTTGAGGATGGGTTGTACGAGCAGTACTTC
TRBD1 | TRBJ1-5 | TRBV24-1 | - | CATSDSGTGANSNQPQHF | TGTGCCACCAGTGATTCCGGGACAGGAGCCAACAGCAATCAGCCCCAGCATTTT
- | TRBJ1-5 | TRBV28 | few | CASRSTRALGSNQPQHF | TGTGCCAGCAGATCAACACGGGCGCTGGGAAGCAATCAGCCCCAGCATTTT
- | TRBJ2-2 | TRBV7-8 | - | CASSSVLGFTSGELFF | TGTGCCAGCAGCTCCGTACTGGGGTTCACGTCGGGGGAGCTGTTTTTT
TRBD2 | TRBJ2-5 | TRBV29-1 | - | CSVVRASGKETQYF | TGCAGCGTTGTGAGGGCTAGCGGGAAAGAGACCCAGTACTTC
- | TRBJ1-2 | TRBV28 | - | CASSFMNYGYTF | TGTGCCAGCAGTTTCATGAACTATGGCTACACCTTC
- | TRBJ1-2 | TRBV20-1 | many | CSAPLKQGNGYTF | TGCAGTGCTCCACTGAAACAGGGAAATGGCTACACCTTC
TRBD2 | TRBJ2-5 | TRBV9 | many | CASSREASGIRETQYF | TGTGCCAGCAGCCGGGAGGCTAGCGGGATCCGGGAGACCCAGTACTTC
TRBD2 | TRBJ2-3 | TRBV7-9 | - | CASSSLAGETDTQYF | TGTGCCAGCAGCAGTCTAGCGGGAGAAACAGATACGCAGTATTTT
- | TRBJ1-5 | TRBV24-1 | many | CATSEFGQPQHF | TGTGCCACCAGTGAATTTGGACAGCCCCAGCATTTT
- | TRBJ1-4 | TRBV10-3 | - | CAISEGYTGTNEKLFF | TGTGCCATCAGTGAGGGGTATACAGGGACTAATGAAAAACTGTTTTTT